This TCR beta chain was recorded in a study of cytomegalovirus exposure and HLA in healthy donors. The overall study: HLA-typed donors were the source of approximately 80 million unique TCRs, which an early data release held.

With respect to this clone: Its target is unknown.

The CDR3 is made up of 12 amino acids. The germline CDR1 and CDR2 sequences are MNHEY and SMNVEV (reference sequence). Study-level findings and limits: Among TCR sequences, most were rare, though some public TCRs appeared in many donors.

The PCR ran on 60 Vbeta and 13 Jbeta primers. In the authors' methods: A follow-up analysis tallied approximately 85 million unique TCR beta chains, some 9.9 million shared. Produced via immunoSEQ multiplex PCR; TCRdb's table is partial and in-frame only. V, J and clone size were drawn from that table, and D and trimming were deduced from the DNA. Here the sample spans some 130,000 clones, approximately 60% being singletons. The receptor was isolated from a woman between 40 and 55 years old in good health and CMV-seronegative. The sample was PBMCs. The genes are TRBV27 and TRBJ2-2; no definite D call. Here the CDR3 reads CVTLGNTGELFF. DNA for the CDR3: TGTGTCACCCTCGGGAACACCGGGGAGCTGTTTTTT.